Below are 9 T cell receptor beta chains sequenced from a single sample in a study of beta chain features in type 1 diabetes. Study findings and constraints: Type 1 diabetes patients showed a moderate but significant shortening of TCRB CDR3s in all four CD4+ subsets.

The authors reverse transcribed all of the isolated RNA, so sequencing captured expressed TCRB transcripts. Data came from immunoSEQ multiplex PCR; TCRdb stores just in-frame clones and leaves some out. This sample carries roughly 300,000 clones, roughly an eighth of them seen once, and the ten largest clones take more than 0.015%. For these receptors, no antigen is known. The sample comprised naive CD4+ T cells from blood. The receptor set was obtained from a man aged 25-40 years with type 1 diabetes.

The chain has TRBV29-1 and TRBJ2-1; TRBD2 aligns across 9 bases. The CDR3 has 14 residues. Germline V lookup: CDR1 SQVTM, CDR2 ANQGSEA. V shed 1 base, J shed 2 bases, and the junction held 0 bases outside the gene matches. CDR3 bases: TGCAGCGTTGAAGTAGCGGGGGCCTACAATGAGCAGTTCTTC. Translated, it gives CSVEVAGAYNEQFF.

This clone was detected only a few times. J is TRBJ1-4 and V is TRBV19; a weak D match, TRBD1 (5 bases). The CDR3 length is 13 residues. Germline assignment: CDR1 LNHDA and CDR2 SQIVND (reference sequence). V was trimmed by 4 bases and J by 8 bases, leaving 11 bases between them. This chain's CDR3 is CASSTDTSEKLFF. The CDR3 region has the DNA TGTGCCAGTAGTACGGACACTTCAGAAAAACTGTTTTTT. Full variable domain (remainder filled in from reference TRBV19 and TRBJ1-4): DGGITQSPKYLFRKEGQNVTLSCEQNLNHDAMYWYRQDPGQGLRLIYYSQIVNDFQKGDIAEGYSVSREKKESFPLTVTSAQKNPTAFYLCASSTDTSEKLFFGSGTQLSVL.

The V call is TRBV18, the J call TRBJ1-4, with D tentatively TRBD1 (6 bases). The V gene's germline CDR1 is KGHSH and CDR2 LQKENI. Deletions cut 6 bases from V and 8 bases from J, with 19 bases between. This CDR3 has 15 amino acids. The CDR3 sequence: CASSPQTGFEEKLFF. The CDR3 nucleotides read TGTGCCAGCTCGCCCCAGACAGGATTTGAAGAAAAACTGTTTTTT.

This clone was recorded a few times. The rearrangement uses TRBV10-3 and TRBJ1-4; 9 nucleotides align to TRBD1. V lost 0 bases to trimming and J lost 7 bases; unmatched junction nucleotides: 12. The germline gives CDR1 ENHRY, CDR2 SYGVKD. This CDR3 comprises 18 residues. The CDR3 sequence: CAISESYGGQGFSEKLFF. CDR3 nucleotides: TGTGCCATCAGTGAGTCGTATGGGGGACAGGGTTTCTCTGAAAAACTGTTTTTT.

This sequence joins TRBV28 and TRBJ2-3, with TRBD2 matching 7 bases. Germline CDR1 is MDHEN and CDR2 is SYDVKM. The junction had 5 bases not matched to a gene; V was cut back by 6 bases and J by 2 bases. The CDR3 length is 14 residues. The CDR3 spells CASSGRSDTDTQYF. CDR3 nucleotides: TGTGCCAGCAGCGGGAGGAGTGACACAGATACGCAGTATTTT.

This clone has a handful of counts. The same CDR3 arises from other DNA sequences in this sample as well. This chain connects TRBV7-2 to TRBJ2-1, with 11 bases matching TRBD2. The germline V gene has CDR1 SGHTA and CDR2 FQGNSA. V lost 2 bases, J lost 6 bases, and 0 bases stayed unmatched. The CDR3 extends over 14 amino acids. The CDR3 nucleotides read TGTGCCAGCAGCTTAACTAGCGGGAGCAATGAGCAGTTCTTC. It codes for CASSLTSGSNEQFF.

The table lists this clone with a few counts. The chain recombines TRBV11-2 with TRBJ2-7, with 10 bases fitting TRBD2. The CDR3 length is 15 residues. J gave up 4 bases and V 1 base, and 4 bases lay outside the gene matches. Germline CDR1 and CDR2: SGHAT and FQNNGV. The CDR3, as DNA: TGTGCCAGCAGCTTAGCTAGCGGGAGTGGATACGAGCAGTACTTC. This codes for CASSLASGSGYEQYF.

The chain recombines TRBV28 with TRBJ1-5, with D hard to call. Germline values: CDR1 MDHEN, CDR2 SYDVKM. Deletions cut 1 base from V and 5 bases from J, with 9 bases between. The CDR3 sequence is 14 residues long. This CDR3 reads CASSLYGIDQPQHF. The CDR3 coding sequence is TGTGCCAGCAGTTTATACGGGATTGATCAGCCCCAGCATTTT.

This chain links TRBV11-2 with TRBJ2-1; the match to TRBD1 covers 10 bases. Trimming at V came to 5 bases and at J to 9 bases, leaving 10 bases not matched to a gene. The CDR3 has 15 amino acids. The germline gives CDR1 SGHAT, CDR2 FQNNGV. This CDR3 reads CASSPKRQGASEQFF. As DNA, the CDR3 is TGTGCCAGCAGCCCGAAGAGACAGGGGGCTAGTGAGCAGTTCTTC.